Shown below are 3 T cell receptor beta chains from a single sample sequenced in a study of T cell repertoires in cytomegalovirus infection. TCRdb passed the reads through MiXCR, listing each CDR3 protein once. The sample shows approximately 700,000 distinct CDR3 sequences, 35% of them seen only once. Sequencing used PBMCs. The receptors derive from a human donor in good health (CMV status not recorded). Some clones in this sample may be carry-over from other donors' samples.

This clonotype was picked up a small number of times. A junction boundary mismatches the germline segment, possibly from a read error. The chain is built from TRBV7-7 and TRBJ2-2; TRBD1 might be the D (5 bases). The CDR3 is made up of 16 amino acids. Germline CDR1 and CDR2: SSHAT and FNYEAQ (reference sequence). This CDR3 is CASSPYQQEITGELFF. CDR3 nucleotide sequence: TGTGCTAGCAGCCCTTACCAACAGGAGATCACCGGGGAGCTGTTTTTT.

As regards this clonotype: Lacking the conserved final phenylalanine or tryptophan, this CDR3 likely reflects a read error. The rearrangement joins TRBV28 to TRBJ1-5; D remains ambiguous. CDR3 length: 13 residues. V was trimmed by 3 bases and J by 4 bases, leaving 7 bases between them. From germline, CDR1 is MDHEN and CDR2 SYDVKM. As DNA, the CDR3 is TGTGCCAGCAGTTTTCTTCTAAATCAGCCCCAGCATTTG. Protein: CASSFLLNQPQHL.

This clonotype was counted only a few times. The chain is built from TRBV12-3 or TRBV12-4 and TRBJ1-2; TRBD1 is a possible D gene (6 bases). The CDR3 has 14 amino acids. Trimming left V 4 bases short and J 4 bases short, with 13 bases between. CDR3 in DNA: TGTGCCAGCAGTTCACGGACAGCAGCCTATGGCTACACCTTC. Its protein is CASSSRTAAYGYTF.